These T cell receptor beta chains were read from a single sample in a study of shared clonotypes between healthy human individuals. Generated by immunoSEQ multiplex PCR, the TCRdb table keeps only in-frame clones and is missing some. Among some 2 million clones listed, around 96% were seen once. Sequenced material: naive CD8+ T cells sorted from blood. Source of these receptors: a man younger than 30 in good health. The CDR3 runs from the conserved cysteine through the conserved F or W. The D gene is left open where the match is weak. Size is stated for part of the rows, as once, few or many counts, or as a class when the clone is expanded.

NA	NA	TRBV6-5	TRBJ2-1	TGTGCCAGCAGAGCATACAATGAGCAGTTCTTC	CASRAYNEQFF
NA	NA	TRBV11-2	TRBJ2-7	TGTGCCAGCAGCTTAAACGGGTGGAGCTCCTACGAGCAGTACTTC	CASSLNGWSSYEQYF
NA	TRBD1	TRBV11-2	TRBJ1-2	TGTGCCAGCAGCTCGGACAGGGTTGCGGTTGGCTACACCTTC	CASSSDRVAVGYTF
NA	TRBD1	TRBV9	TRBJ1-4	TGTGCCAGCAGCGCCCAGGGGGCGTCTAATGAAAAACTGTTTTTT	CASSAQGASNEKLFF
NA	NA	TRBV18	TRBJ2-7	TGTGCCAGCTCATCTCGACAAGCCTACGAGCAGTACTTC	CASSSRQAYEQYF
NA	NA	TRBV25-1	TRBJ2-1	TGTGCCAGCAGTGAATATATGCAGTCTTGGCAGTTCTTC	CASSEYMQSWQFF
NA	NA	TRBV6-6	TRBJ2-3	TGTGCCAGCAGTCACTACATACCGGGCACAGATACGCAGTATTTT	CASSHYIPGTDTQYF
NA	NA	TRBV2	TRBJ2-7	TGTGCCAGCAGTGAAAGGGGCCTCTACGAGCAGTACTTC	CASSERGLYEQYF
NA	NA	TRBV30	TRBJ2-5	TGTGCCTGGAGCTTCGGAGACGTGGAAGAGACCCAGTACTTC	CAWSFGDVEETQYF
NA	NA	TRBV6-5	TRBJ2-2	TGTGCCAGCAGTAAGGTCGTCGGGGAGCTGTTTTTT	CASSKVVGELFF
NA	TRBD2	TRBV19	TRBJ2-2	TGTGCCAGTAGTATCATGGGACTAGCAGTCGAAGGGGAGCTGTTTTTT	CASSIMGLAVEGELFF
NA	TRBD2	TRBV4-1	TRBJ2-2	TGCGCCAGTTACAGCGGGGGGGTGAACGGGGAGCTGTTTTTT	CASYSGGVNGELFF
NA	NA	TRBV2	TRBJ2-7	TGTGCCAGGACCCCCCTCGACAGTAGCTCCTACGAGCAGTACTTC	CARTPLDSSSYEQYF
NA	NA	TRBV13	TRBJ2-7	TGTGCCAGCAGCTTAGGGTCCTCCTACGAGCAGTACTTC	CASSLGSSYEQYF
NA	NA	TRBV19	TRBJ2-1	TGTGCCAGTAGTATAAGAGCGGGCCCCTACAATGAGCAGTTCTTC	CASSIRAGPYNEQFF
once	NA	TRBV21-1	TRBJ2-2	TGTGCCAGCAGAGACAGGGGACGGAACACCGGGGAGCTGTTTTTT	CASRDRGRNTGELFF
NA	TRBD1	TRBV5-4	TRBJ1-6	TGTGCCAGCAGCTTTGGACAGGGGGCCGGAAGCTCCTATAATTCACCCCTCCACTTT	CASSFGQGAGSSYNSPLHF
NA	NA	TRBV28	TRBJ1-1	TGTGCCAGCAGTTCGTACAGGGAGGAGGAGAACACTGAAGCTTTCTTT	CASSSYREEENTEAFF
NA	NA	TRBV9	TRBJ1-1	TGTGCCAGCAGGTCACCGGGACTTGAGAACACTGAAGCTTTCTTT	CASRSPGLENTEAFF
NA	NA	TRBV7-6	TRBJ2-2	TGTGCCAGCAGCTTAGCGGAAAGCGGGCCCGGGGAGCTGTTTTTT	CASSLAESGPGELFF
NA	TRBD1	TRBV27	TRBJ2-7	TGTGCCAGCAGTTCCTCCGGGACAGGGGGAGAGCAGTACTTC	CASSSSGTGGEQYF
NA	TRBD1	TRBV2	TRBJ2-5	TGTGCCAGCAGTGAAGAAAGACCACAGGGGGATCGGGAGACCCAGTACTTC	CASSEERPQGDRETQYF
NA	NA	TRBV6-1	TRBJ2-7	TGTGCCAGCAGTGAGTGGGGCAGGGACTACGAGCAGTACTTC	CASSEWGRDYEQYF
NA	NA	TRBV28	TRBJ2-3	TGTGCCAGCTCAGAGGGGGGGGGTCTCGCCACAGATACGCAGTATTTT	CASSEGGGLATDTQYF
NA	TRBD1	TRBV6-5	TRBJ1-6	TGTGCCAGCAGTTTGGACAGGGGGGCTAAGTCACCCCTCCACTTT	CASSLDRGAKSPLHF
NA	TRBD1	TRBV4-1	TRBJ2-7	TGCGCCAGCAGCCAAGAGACAGGGGGTAACTACGAGCAGTACTTC	CASSQETGGNYEQYF
NA	NA	TRBV4-3	TRBJ2-7	TGCGCCAGCAGCCAAGAAGTTCTATTCGGGACACCCTCCTACGAGCAGTACTTC	CASSQEVLFGTPSYEQYF
NA	NA	TRBV29-1	TRBJ2-7	TGCAGCGTTGGGGGGGACAGAGTAAGCTCCTACGAGCAGTACTTC	CSVGGDRVSSYEQYF
NA	NA	TRBV27	TRBJ1-2	TGTGCCAGCACCACTATTGGGGGAGGGGCCTATGGCTACACCTTC	CASTTIGGGAYGYTF
NA	TRBD2	TRBV5-4	TRBJ2-1	TGTGCCAGCAGCTTGGAGGGAGGGCCCTACAATGAGCAGTTCTTC	CASSLEGGPYNEQFF
NA	TRBD2	TRBV27	TRBJ2-1	TGTGCCAGCAGCGGATCCATACTAGCGGGAGTCGTGAATGAGCAGTTCTTC	CASSGSILAGVVNEQFF
NA	TRBD1	TRBV13	TRBJ2-1	TGTGCCAGCAGCACCGGGACAGGGGCCAATGAGCAGTTCTTC	CASSTGTGANEQFF
NA	NA	TRBV6-5	TRBJ2-4	TGTGCCAGCAGTCCTCACGATATAGCCAAAAACATTCAGTACTTC	CASSPHDIAKNIQYF
NA	NA	TRBV10-2	TRBJ2-1	TGCGCCAGCAGGGAACCGGGACTGTACAATGAGCAGTTCTTC	CASREPGLYNEQFF
NA	TRBD1	TRBV6-5	TRBJ2-3	TGTGCCAGCAGTTACTTGGGACAGGGTGGAGATACGCAGTATTTT	CASSYLGQGGDTQYF
NA	NA	TRBV4-1	TRBJ2-7	TGCGCCAGCAGCCAAGTGACAGACTCCTACGAGCAGTACTTC	CASSQVTDSYEQYF
few	NA	TRBV4-3	TRBJ1-5	TGCGCCAGCAGCCAAGTCGTCGGGCAGCCCCAGCATTTT	CASSQVVGQPQHF
NA	NA	TRBV7-3	TRBJ2-1	TGTGCCAGCAGCTTAGGAGGGGGCAATGAGCAGTTCTTC	CASSLGGGNEQFF
NA	NA	TRBV7-8	TRBJ2-6	TGTGCCAGCAGCTTAGAGCCGGGATACGCCTCTGGGGCCAACGTCCTGACTTTC	CASSLEPGYASGANVLTF
NA	NA	TRBV6-5	TRBJ2-1	TGTGCCAGCAGTCCCTCAGGGGCCAATGAGCAGTTCTTC	CASSPSGANEQFF
NA	TRBD2	TRBV11-2	TRBJ2-3	TGTGCCAGCAGCCTGACTAGCGGGGGGGCAGATACGCAGTATTTT	CASSLTSGGADTQYF
NA	TRBD2	TRBV9	TRBJ2-7	TGTGCCAGCAGCGTAGTTGCGGGAGATGAGCAGTACTTC	CASSVVAGDEQYF
NA	NA	TRBV2	TRBJ2-5	TGTGCCAGCAGTGAATTTGGTCCAGAGACCCAGTACTTC	CASSEFGPETQYF
NA	NA	TRBV5-7	TRBJ2-3	TGTGCCAGCAGCTTGGGGGCTGGGACGATTAGCGATCGTACAGATACGCAGTATTTT	CASSLGAGTISDRTDTQYF
NA	NA	TRBV5-8	TRBJ1-1	TGTGCCAGCAGCCCCGGCGAGGGCCTAGAGAGGAACACTGAAGCTTTCTTT	CASSPGEGLERNTEAFF
NA	TRBD2	TRBV5-1	TRBJ2-1	TGCGCCAGCAGCTCAGTAGCGGGAGACAATGAGCAGTTCTTC	CASSSVAGDNEQFF
NA	TRBD1	TRBV25-1	TRBJ2-7	TGTGCCAGCAGTGAATATGGACAGGGGATATACGAGCAGTACTTC	CASSEYGQGIYEQYF
NA	NA	TRBV19	TRBJ1-1	TGTGCCAGTAGTATTGCGGGGCGCCCCCTACTCTTTGAAGCTTTCTTT	CASSIAGRPLLFEAFF
NA	TRBD1	TRBV15	TRBJ1-4	TGTGCCACCAGCAGGGCCGGGACAGGGATAGGACCTAATGAAAAACTGTTTTTT	CATSRAGTGIGPNEKLFF
NA	TRBD2	TRBV7-8	TRBJ2-2	TGTGCCAGCAGCCCCAGACTAGCGGGGGGAACTACGAACACCGGGGAGCTGTTTTTT	CASSPRLAGGTTNTGELFF
NA	NA	TRBV7-9	TRBJ2-1	TGTGCCAGCAGCCTAAATCAGCAGTTCTTC	CASSLNQQFF
NA	TRBD2	TRBV27	TRBJ2-5	TGTGCCAGCAGTGCCCGACTAGCGGGAGGGACTCAAGAGACCCAGTACTTC	CASSARLAGGTQETQYF
NA	NA	TRBV5-1	TRBJ1-2	TGCGCCAGCAGCCCCCATCTGGCCTCCAACTATGGCTACACCTTC	CASSPHLASNYGYTF
NA	NA	TRBV27	TRBJ1-2	TGTGCCAGCGGCTTTATCAACTATGGCTACACCTTC	CASGFINYGYTF
few	TRBD1	TRBV4-1	TRBJ1-6	TGCGCCAGCAGCCCGGGATCGACAGGGCGGCCCCTCCACTTT	CASSPGSTGRPLHF